The 10 T cell receptor beta chains in this list originate from one sample, sequenced in a study of T cell clones after liver transplantation. Data came from immunoSEQ multiplex PCR; TCRdb stores just in-frame clones and leaves some out. The sample contains fewer than 9,500 clones, approximately 78% of which appear only once. The material was CD8+ T cells from blood, obtained at the 22-month timepoint. The source is a human patient who received a liver transplant. The T cells may partly be graft donor cells.

The chain has TRBV5-6 and TRBJ2-7; 13 bases line up with TRBD2. CDR3 length equals 17 residues. Germline CDR1 is SGHDT and CDR2 is YYEEEE. The V segment lost 5 bases and the J segment 1 base; nucleotides outside the gene matches: 9. The CDR3 DNA follows: TGTGCCAGCAGTGCGGGACTAGCGGGGTATTTATCCTACGAGCAGTACTTC. Translation: CASSAGLAGYLSYEQYF.

This clone came up a few times. This sequence joins TRBV29-1 and TRBJ2-7; TRBD1 aligns across 10 bases. Trimming cost V 4 bases and J 5 bases; bases outside gene matches: 8. The CDR3 has 14 amino acids. Germline V CDR1 and CDR2: SQVTM, ANQGSEA. CDR3 region: CSVGGTGVRDEQYF. In nucleotides, the CDR3 is TGCAGCGTTGGAGGGACAGGGGTTCGGGACGAGCAGTACTTC.

This clone was recorded a few times. J is TRBJ2-3 and V is TRBV6-4; 9 nucleotides align to TRBD2. Trimming removed 0 bases from V and 4 bases from J; junction bases left unmatched: 2. The CDR3 is 15 residues long. CDR1 and CDR2 from the germline V gene are MRHNA and SNTAGT. The CDR3 DNA is TGTGCCAGCAGTGACTCGAGCGGGGGGCCAGATACGCAGTATTTT. This codes for CASSDSSGGPDTQYF.

In DNA, the CDR3 is TGTGCCAGCAGCTACACGGGACAGGGGGAAGAGACCCAGTACTTC. As protein: CASSYTGQGEETQYF. The chain combines TRBV11-1 with TRBJ2-5; 11 positions match TRBD1. The germline CDR1 and CDR2 sequences are SGHAT and FQDESV (reference sequence). This CDR3 is built from 15 residues. V shed 4 bases and J 3 bases; nucleotides not matched to a gene: 4.

The CDR3 here is CASSQITASHEQYF. As DNA, the CDR3 is TGTGCCAGCAGCCAAATCACGGCGAGCCACGAGCAGTACTTC. V and J are TRBV14 and TRBJ2-7; D gene unclear. Looked up from germline, CDR1 is SGHDN and CDR2 is FVKESK. V was clipped by 2 bases and J by 5 bases, with 13 bases between them. The CDR3 length is 14 residues.

This clone was picked up one time. The CDR3: CASSQDLTLPEAFF. The CDR3 coding sequence is TGCGCCAGCAGCCAAGATTTGACTCTCCCCGAAGCTTTCTTT. The V call is TRBV4-1, the J call TRBJ1-1, with no clear D. Trimming removed 0 bases at V and 8 bases at J, with 13 bases between. The CDR3 contains 14 residues. Germline V gives CDR1 MGHRA, CDR2 YSYEKL.

The chain joins TRBV14 to TRBJ2-7, with a possible D match to TRBD2 (6 bases). Germline values: CDR1 SGHDN, CDR2 FVKESK. Deletions cut 6 bases from V and 5 bases from J, with 11 bases between. The CDR3 is 12 amino acids. CDR3 residues: CASRRGINEQYF. CDR3 bases: TGTGCCAGCAGGCGGGGCATCAACGAGCAGTACTTC.

The CDR3 DNA sequence: TGTGCCAGTAGGCTTCAGGGCTATAGCAATCAGCCCCAGCATTTT. It yields the protein CASRLQGYSNQPQHF. The chain has TRBV19 and TRBJ1-5; perhaps TRBD1 as D (5 bases). The CDR3 totals 15 residues. In germline, CDR1 is LNHDA, CDR2 SQIVND (reference sequence). The V gene lost 6 bases and the J gene lost 0 bases, with 12 bases spanning the gap. The variable domain in full, completed from reference TRBV19 and TRBJ1-5, reads DGGITQSPKYLFRKEGQNVTLSCEQNLNHDAMYWYRQDPGQGLRLIYYSQIVNDFQKGDIAEGYSVSREKKESFPLTVTSAQKNPTAFYLCASRLQGYSNQPQHFGDGTRLSIL.

The rearrangement joins TRBV28 to TRBJ2-2, with 7 bases aligning to TRBD2. This CDR3 spans 14 amino acids. V shed 7 bases and J 7 bases; nucleotides not matched to a gene: 9. Germline CDR1 and CDR2: MDHEN and SYDVKM. CDR3 loop: CASTIGEGGGELFF. The CDR3 DNA reads as TGTGCCAGCACCATAGGGGAGGGCGGCGGGGAGCTGTTTTTT.

V and J are TRBV27 and TRBJ2-1; 9 positions agree with TRBD1. From germline, CDR1 is MNHEY and CDR2 SMNVEV (reference sequence). The V segment lost 6 bases and the J segment 5 bases; nucleotides outside the gene matches: 8. The length of the CDR3 is 15 residues. The CDR3 loop reads CASSLGQGRDNEQFF. The CDR3 DNA reads TGTGCCAGCAGCCTTGGACAGGGGAGGGACAATGAGCAGTTCTTC.